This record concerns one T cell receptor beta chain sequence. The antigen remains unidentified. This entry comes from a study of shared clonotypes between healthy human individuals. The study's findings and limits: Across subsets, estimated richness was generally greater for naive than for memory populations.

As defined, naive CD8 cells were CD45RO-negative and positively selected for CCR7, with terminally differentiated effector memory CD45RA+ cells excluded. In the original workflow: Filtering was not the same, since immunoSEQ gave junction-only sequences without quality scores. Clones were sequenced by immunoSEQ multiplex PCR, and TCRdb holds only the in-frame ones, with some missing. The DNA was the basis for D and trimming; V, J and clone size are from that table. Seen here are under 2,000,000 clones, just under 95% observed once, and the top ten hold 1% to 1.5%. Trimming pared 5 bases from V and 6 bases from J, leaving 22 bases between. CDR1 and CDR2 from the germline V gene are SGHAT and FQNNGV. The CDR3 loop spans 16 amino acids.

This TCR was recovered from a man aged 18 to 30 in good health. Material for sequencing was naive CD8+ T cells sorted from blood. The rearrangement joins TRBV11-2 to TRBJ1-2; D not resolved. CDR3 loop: CASSPEVFNKGDGYTF. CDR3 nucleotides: TGTGCCAGCAGCCCAGAGGTGTTCAACAAGGGCGATGGCTACACCTTC.